These T cell receptor beta chains were read from a single sample in a study of technical replicates of blood from a few donors. Data came from immunoSEQ multiplex PCR; TCRdb stores just in-frame clones and leaves some out. The sample lists about 75,000 clones, approximately 96% occurring once. Material for sequencing was T cells isolated from PBMCs. These receptors were taken from a human donor in good health. The CDR3 runs from the conserved cysteine through the conserved F or W. A D gene is named only where the DNA matches it firmly. The size field is filled for only some rows; it gives once, few, many or a size class.

>-|TRBV5-4|TRBJ1-4|TRBD1
CASSSWGQGSEKLFF
TGTGCCAGCAGCTCCTGGGGACAGGGAAGTGAAAAACTGTTTTTT
>-|TRBV19|TRBJ2-7|TRBD2
CASSVSGGPYEQYF
TGTGCCAGTAGTGTGTCGGGAGGGCCCTACGAGCAGTACTTC
>-|TRBV18|TRBJ2-6|-
CASSPPGAPGANVLTF
TGTGCCAGCTCACCACCAGGGGCCCCTGGGGCCAACGTCCTGACTTTC
>-|TRBV4-1|TRBJ1-2|-
CASSQDLFTGRRVGYTF
TGCGCCAGCAGCCAAGATTTATTCACAGGACGCAGGGTCGGCTACACCTTC
>-|TRBV27|TRBJ1-1|TRBD1
CASSLWGTGDTEAFF
TGTGCCAGCAGTTTATGGGGGACAGGGGACACTGAAGCTTTCTTT
>-|TRBV7-2|TRBJ2-2|TRBD2
CASSLRRGYTGELFF
TGTGCCAGCAGCTTACGGCGGGGGTACACCGGGGAGCTGTTTTTT
>-|TRBV6-1|TRBJ1-5|-
CASSGGLSGQPQHF
TGTGCCAGCAGTGGGGGACTCTCGGGGCAGCCCCAGCATTTT
>-|TRBV11-3|TRBJ2-7|TRBD2
CASSLRLREVSYEQYF
TGTGCCAGCAGCTTAAGGCTGCGGGAGGTATCCTACGAGCAGTACTTC
>-|TRBV19|TRBJ1-1|TRBD1
CASSVTGAARGYTEAFF
TGTGCCAGTAGTGTTACAGGGGCGGCCCGTGGGTACACTGAAGCTTTCTTT
>-|TRBV4-2|TRBJ2-2|TRBD2
CASSQEGRELNTGELFF
TGTGCCAGCAGCCAAGAGGGGCGGGAGTTAAACACCGGGGAGCTGTTTTTT
>-|TRBV6-4|TRBJ2-1|TRBD2
CASSRQREKDNEQFF
TGTGCCAGCAGTAGGCAGCGGGAGAAGGACAATGAGCAGTTCTTC
>-|TRBV30|TRBJ2-1|-
CACAAGFTNEQFF
TGTGCCTGCGCGGCGGGATTTACGAATGAGCAGTTCTTC
>once|TRBV7-2|TRBJ2-3|TRBD2
CASSLLAGGLADTQYF
TGTGCCAGCAGCTTACTGGCGGGAGGGCTGGCAGATACGCAGTATTTT
>-|TRBV5-8|TRBJ1-2|-
CASSLDSQRDYGYTF
TGTGCCAGCAGCTTGGATTCTCAGAGGGACTATGGCTACACCTTC
>-|TRBV5-6|TRBJ2-5|TRBD2
CASAATSGSLNLNQETQYF
TGTGCCAGCGCCGCTACTAGCGGGAGCCTTAATCTGAATCAAGAGACCCAGTACTTC
>once|TRBV5-6|TRBJ2-7|-
CASSVLTVSYEQYF
TGTGCCAGCAGCGTATTAACAGTCTCCTACGAGCAGTACTTC
>-|TRBV7-3|TRBJ1-1|-
CASSLTTSRGTEAFF
TGTGCCAGCAGCTTAACCACCTCTAGGGGGACTGAAGCTTTCTTT
>-|TRBV29-1|TRBJ2-7|TRBD2
CSVAAGGWYEQYF
TGCAGCGTTGCAGCGGGAGGTTGGTACGAGCAGTACTTC
>-|TRBV6-5|TRBJ2-2|-
CASSRDITGELFF
TGTGCCAGCAGCCGGGACATAACCGGGGAGCTGTTTTTT
>once|TRBV6-1|TRBJ2-2|TRBD1
CASSELTGTTGELFF
TGTGCCAGCAGTGAGTTGACAGGGACCACCGGGGAGCTGTTTTTT
>-|TRBV19|TRBJ1-5|TRBD1
CASMPGTGVYQPQHF
TGTGCCAGTATGCCGGGGACAGGGGTATACCAGCCCCAGCATTTT
>-|TRBV4-2|TRBJ2-1|TRBD2
CASSPWTSGRNEQFF
TGTGCCAGCAGCCCCTGGACTAGCGGGAGGAATGAGCAGTTCTTC
>-|TRBV5-6|TRBJ1-2|TRBD1
CASSGTGLNYTF
TGTGCCAGCAGCGGGACAGGGTTGAACTACACCTTC
>-|TRBV30|TRBJ1-1|TRBD1
CAWARDSYNTEAFF
TGTGCCTGGGCCCGGGACAGTTATAACACTGAAGCTTTCTTT
>-|TRBV19|TRBJ2-7|TRBD1
CASSSGTGPYEQYF
TGTGCCAGTTCTTCCGGGACAGGACCATACGAGCAGTACTTC
>-|TRBV4-1|TRBJ2-3|TRBD2
CASSPGEGTSDTQYF
TGCGCCAGCAGCCCGGGGGAGGGTACCTCAGATACGCAGTATTTT
>-|TRBV11-3|TRBJ1-1|TRBD1
CASSLGTGGPTEAFF
TGTGCCAGCAGCTTAGGGACAGGGGGCCCCACTGAAGCTTTCTTT
>-|TRBV7-9|TRBJ2-7|TRBD2
CASSSELAAYEQYF
TGTGCCAGCAGCTCGGAACTAGCGGCCTACGAGCAGTACTTC
>-|TRBV6-6|TRBJ2-2|TRBD1
CASSPPGQGNTGELFF
TGTGCCAGCAGTCCCCCGGGACAGGGAAACACCGGGGAGCTGTTTTTT
>once|TRBV10-2|TRBJ2-5|-
CASSETGLQETQYF
TGCGCCAGCAGTGAGACAGGACTACAAGAGACCCAGTACTTC
>-|TRBV9|TRBJ1-2|TRBD1
CASRTGYGYTF
TGTGCCAGCAGGACAGGGTATGGCTACACCTTC
>-|TRBV9|TRBJ1-2|-
CASSVYQGAIYGYTF
TGTGCCAGCAGCGTATATCAGGGTGCGATCTATGGCTACACCTTC
>-|TRBV29-1|TRBJ2-7|TRBD2
CSVAGGTSGTGEQYF
TGCAGCGTTGCGGGAGGGACTAGCGGGACCGGCGAGCAGTACTTC
>-|TRBV6-5|TRBJ2-1|TRBD1
CASTYRTGERNEQFF
TGTGCCAGCACATATCGGACAGGGGAAAGGAATGAGCAGTTCTTC
>-|TRBV11-3|TRBJ2-3|TRBD2
CASSLSSSGRDTQYF
TGTGCCAGCAGCTTATCGTCTAGCGGGAGGGATACGCAGTATTTT
>-|TRBV29-1|TRBJ2-7|TRBD1
CSAVESGQGSEQYF
TGCAGCGCCGTAGAGTCGGGACAGGGCTCCGAGCAGTACTTC
>-|TRBV28|TRBJ1-5|-
CASSLRTVLVQPQHF
TGTGCCAGCAGTTTAAGGACAGTACTAGTACAGCCCCAGCATTTT
>once|TRBV11-2|TRBJ2-7|TRBD1
CASSSDRYEQYF
TGTGCCAGCAGCTCGGACAGGTACGAGCAGTACTTC
>-|TRBV29-1|TRBJ2-5|TRBD2
CSVEVPGRGMETQYF
TGCAGCGTTGAAGTTCCCGGGAGGGGTATGGAGACCCAGTACTTC
>-|TRBV7-8|TRBJ2-2|TRBD2
CASSWRLAGVSGELFF
TGTGCCAGCAGCTGGAGACTAGCGGGAGTTTCCGGGGAGCTGTTTTTT
>once|TRBV5-1|TRBJ2-1|-
CASSFRGPSIVDEQFF
TGCGCCAGCAGCTTCCGTGGCCCCTCGATTGTCGATGAGCAGTTCTTC
>-|TRBV11-3|TRBJ1-1|TRBD1
CASSSTGANTEAFF
TGTGCCAGCAGTTCGACAGGGGCGAACACTGAAGCTTTCTTT
>-|TRBV2|TRBJ1-2|-
CASSGAGFNYGYTF
TGTGCCAGCAGTGGGGCAGGGTTTAACTATGGCTACACCTTC
>once|TRBV6-1|TRBJ2-2|TRBD2
CASSEASGSGELFF
TGTGCCAGCAGTGAAGCTAGCGGGAGTGGGGAGCTGTTTTTT
>-|TRBV6-4|TRBJ2-7|TRBD1
CASSDFLYRGEQYF
TGTGCCAGCAGTGACTTCCTCTACAGGGGCGAGCAGTACTTC